This T cell receptor (beta chain) originates from a study of blood T cell repertoires in COVID-19. About the research overall: Sample material is recorded as cDNA or gDNA derived from T cells, B-cell-depleted T cells, or PBMCs.

The method was immunoSEQ multiplex PCR; TCRdb's version includes in-frame clones alone and lacks a portion of them. The sample has some 130,000 clones; 80% to 85% are singletons. There are 15 residues in the CDR3. The V and J ends lost 3 bases and 0 bases respectively, with 11 bases between them. CDR1 is WNHNN and CDR2 is SYGVQD in the germline V gene (reference sequence). Participant age was roughly 18 to 90 years, and participants resided in fewer than 30 US areas. Researchers sorted participants into cohorts using their self-reported clinical history. The receptor's source is a man under 40 who had recovered from COVID-19. Specimen: PBMCs or T cells enriched from blood (not recorded which). The chain links TRBV10-1 to TRBJ1-1, with D perhaps matching TRBD1 (6 bases). CDR3: CASSEGRGMNTEAFF. As DNA, the CDR3 is TGCGCCAGCAGTGAAGGCAGGGGAATGAACACTGAAGCTTTCTTT.